This T cell receptor beta chain is from a study of T cells in Graves' hyperthyroidism and ophthalmopathy. Many counts were recorded for this clonotype. CDR1 is MNHEY and CDR2 is SVGAGI in the germline V gene. The CDR3 extends over 16 amino acids. V gave up 0 bases and J gave up 3 bases, with 11 bases separating them. With a duration under 2 months, the hyperthyroidism was newly diagnosed in patients aged 18 to 65. The source material, RNA transcripts, was used to amplify TCR beta CDR3 regions. The study used the HTBI primer set for a first-round RT-PCR of the TCR CDR3. Using its own MiXCR run on the multiplex PCR reads, TCRdb lists one record per CDR3 protein. The sample contains 350,000 or so distinct CDR3 sequences, 20% to 25% of which appear only once.

Sequences were obtained from blood. This TCR was recovered from a woman in her fifties or sixties with Graves' hyperthyroidism. The V and J genes are TRBV6-5 and TRBJ2-2; D might be TRBD2 (5 bases). The DNA for the CDR3 is TGTGCCAGCAGTTACTCGACCGGGATCCACACCGGGGAGCTGTTTTTT. Translating it yields CASSYSTGIHTGELFF.